The 26 T cell receptor beta chains reported below all come from one sample, sequenced in a study of T cell changes during pregnancy in multiple sclerosis. The protocol was immunoSEQ multiplex PCR, while the TCRdb copy is restricted to in-frame clones and leaves out a portion. The data hold tens of thousands of clones, with 80% to 95% observed a single time. Sequenced here: CD8+ T cells from peripheral blood mononuclear cells, sampled in the third trimester of pregnancy. These receptors were collected from a female donor with multiple sclerosis, enrolled in a pregnancy study.

The chain uses TRBV5-1 and TRBJ2-2; the match to TRBD1 covers 8 bases. CDR1 and CDR2 (germline): SGHRS, YFSETQ. The V gene end was trimmed by 4 bases and the J gene end by 0 bases; junction bases not matched to a gene: 14. The CDR3 extends over 19 amino acids. This CDR3 is CASSIRGQGRGPNTGELFF. CDR3 DNA sequence: TGCGCCAGCAGCATACGAGGACAGGGAAGGGGCCCGAACACCGGGGAGCTGTTTTTT.

The chain has TRBV14 and TRBJ1-2, with D possibly matching TRBD1 (6 bases). The CDR3 runs 15 residues. Trimming took 0 bases from V and 3 from J, leaving 11 bases between them. Germline values: CDR1 SGHDN, CDR2 FVKESK. The CDR3 coding sequence is TGTGCCAGCAGCCAAGAAGGTAACAGGGACTATGGCTACACCTTC. It yields the protein CASSQEGNRDYGYTF.

The chain uses TRBV30 and TRBJ2-3; 10 bases are shared with TRBD2. CDR3 size: 14 residues. The ends lost 5 bases at V and 3 bases at J; junction bases unmatched: 5. CDR1 is GTSNPN and CDR2 is SVGIG in the germline V gene (reference sequence). This CDR3 reads CAWELAGSTDTQYF. The CDR3 bases are TGTGCCTGGGAACTAGCGGGATCTACAGATACGCAGTATTTT.

This clone appeared a few times. J is TRBJ1-1 and V is TRBV6-1; D is possibly TRBD1 (6 bases). Trimming took 0 bases from V and 1 from J, leaving 9 bases between them. This CDR3 contains 15 residues. Per the germline V gene, CDR1 is MNHNS and CDR2 is SASEGT. CDR3 DNA sequence: TGTGCCAGCAGTGAAGCGCCAGGGGCGAACACTGAAGCTTTCTTT. This encodes CASSEAPGANTEAFF.

The rearrangement links TRBV6-4 to TRBJ2-5, with 7 bases lining up with TRBD1. CDR1 and CDR2 from the germline V gene are MRHNA and SNTAGT. This CDR3 is built from 13 residues. The V segment lost 4 bases and the J segment 3 bases; nucleotides outside the gene matches: 2. The CDR3 DNA reads TGTGCCAGCAGTGCCGGGACAGAAGAGACCCAGTACTTC. Translation: CASSAGTEETQYF.

This chain connects TRBV7-2 to TRBJ2-7; D perhaps matches TRBD2 (6 bases). This CDR3 has 14 amino acids. Trimming left V 3 bases short and J 4 bases short, with 13 bases between. From germline, CDR1 is SGHTA and CDR2 FQGNSA. The DNA for the CDR3 is TGTGCCAGCAGCTTCGGACTACTCACGTACGAGCAGTACTTC. Amino acid sequence: CASSFGLLTYEQYF.

The chain joins TRBV4-1 to TRBJ2-7; TRBD2 matches 11 bases. This CDR3 has 16 residues. Unmatched junction bases numbered 5, after V lost 2 bases and J lost 2 bases. CDR1 MGHRA and CDR2 YSYEKL come from the germline V gene. The CDR3 loop reads CASSQPGLAGPYEQYF. The CDR3 region has the DNA TGCGCCAGCAGCCAACCAGGACTAGCGGGCCCCTACGAGCAGTACTTC.

This chain joins TRBV6-6 and TRBJ2-7; 9 bases are shared with TRBD2. This CDR3 region has 15 residues. Germline trimming cut 8 bases from V and 3 bases from J; bases unmatched to any gene: 11. Germline assignment: CDR1 MNHNY and CDR2 SVGAGI (reference sequence). CDR3 DNA sequence: TGTGCCAGCGGAATGATAGCGGGAGATATCTACGAGCAGTACTTC. Protein product: CASGMIAGDIYEQYF.

The V and J genes are TRBV19 and TRBJ2-1; 12 nucleotides align to TRBD2. Trimming removed 5 bases from V and 0 bases from J; junction bases left unmatched: 5. The CDR3 is 17 amino acids. Germline V CDR1 and CDR2: LNHDA, SQIVND (reference sequence). CDR3 amino acids: CASSGTSGSHSYNEQFF. CDR3 coding DNA: TGTGCCAGTAGTGGGACTAGCGGGTCCCACTCCTACAATGAGCAGTTCTTC.

This clone was counted only a few times. The rearrangement links TRBV7-9 to TRBJ2-7, with a tentative D call TRBD1 (6 bases). The CDR3 length is 13 residues. The germline V gene has CDR1 SEHNR and CDR2 FQNEAQ (reference sequence). The V end was cut by 6 bases, the J end by 5 bases, with 14 bases between. The DNA of the CDR3 is TGTGCCAGCAGACCTCAGGGGCTCGACGAGCAGTACTTC. Translated: CASRPQGLDEQYF. The full variable domain, with the rest looked up from reference TRBV7-9 and TRBJ2-7, is DTGVSQNPRHKITKRGQNVTFRCDPISEHNRLYWYRQTLGQGPEFLTYFQNEAQLEKSRLLSDRFSAERPKGSFSTLEIQRTEQGDSAMYLCASRPQGLDEQYFGPGTRLTVT.

V is TRBV27 and J is TRBJ1-4; 7 nucleotides line up with TRBD1. V lost 6 bases to trimming and J lost 5 bases; unmatched junction nucleotides: 12. CDR3 length: 16 residues. Per germline, CDR1 MNHEY and CDR2 SMNVEV (reference sequence). The CDR3 bases are TGTGCCAGCAGCCCCGCCGCGGCAGGGGGGAATGAAAAACTGTTTTTT. This encodes CASSPAAAGGNEKLFF.

The rearrangement links TRBV13 to TRBJ1-1; D may be TRBD1 (5 bases). The germline V and J ends were trimmed by 4 bases and 5 bases, with 20 bases remaining between them. This CDR3 region has 16 residues. CDR1 and CDR2 (germline): PRHDT, FYEKMQ (reference sequence). Here the CDR3 DNA reads TGTGCCAGCAGCTCCTCAAGCAGAAGGGGATGGACTGAAGCTTTCTTT. Its protein product is CASSSSSRRGWTEAFF. The full variable domain, rest sourced from reference TRBV13 and TRBJ1-1, is AAGVIQSPRHLIKEKRETATLKCYPIPRHDTVYWYQQGPGQDPQFLISFYEKMQSDKGSIPDRFSAQQFSDYHSELNMSSLELGDSALYFCASSSSSRRGWTEAFFGQGTRLTVV.

The chain employs TRBV27 and TRBJ1-2, with D unresolved. V was cut by 4 bases and J by 5 bases, with 11 bases left in between. CDR3 length: 13 amino acids. Germline values: CDR1 MNHEY, CDR2 SMNVEV (reference sequence). The CDR3 region is CASSSSSRYGYTF. DNA for the CDR3: TGTGCCAGCAGTTCCTCCTCCCGTTATGGCTACACCTTC.

The rearrangement links TRBV7-9 to TRBJ1-1, with 7 bases lining up with TRBD1. V gave up 10 bases and J gave up 1 base; unmatched junction bases: 12. Germline V CDR1 and CDR2: SEHNR, FQNEAQ (reference sequence). The CDR3 covers 15 residues. CDR3: CAMTPTTGANTEAFF. In nucleotides, the CDR3 is TGTGCCATGACCCCCACCACAGGGGCGAACACTGAAGCTTTCTTT.

This clone was seen once. This chain uses TRBV10-3 with TRBJ2-7; a possible D gene is TRBD2 (5 bases). The CDR3 totals 14 residues. V dropped 2 bases and J dropped 3 bases, with 11 bases sitting between them. Germline CDR1 is ENHRY and CDR2 is SYGVKD. The DNA of the CDR3 is TGTGCCATCAGTGAGGATCGGGAACTCTACGAGCAGTACTTC. It encodes CAISEDRELYEQYF.

The gene calls are TRBV6-5 and TRBJ1-2; the D is unclear. Trimming removed 4 bases at V and 8 bases at J, with 17 bases between. Germline V gives CDR1 MNHEY, CDR2 SVGAGI. CDR3 length equals 14 residues. The CDR3 nucleotides read TGTGCCAGCAGTTTCGGTGGATCGGGAGAGGGCTACACCTTC. This sequence encodes CASSFGGSGEGYTF.

The V call is TRBV5-1, the J call TRBJ2-7; TRBD2 is a possible D gene (6 bases). This CDR3 is 14 amino acids long. V lost 4 bases and J lost 0, with 11 bases in between. Germline CDR1 SGHRS, CDR2 YFSETQ. The CDR3 DNA is TGCGCCAGCAGCCCGGGGACTGCCTCCTACGAGCAGTACTTC. Translating gives CASSPGTASYEQYF.

The chain joins TRBV5-4 to TRBJ2-3; 13 positions match TRBD2. With 8 bases clipped from V and 4 bases from J, the junction kept 4 bases outside the gene matches. The CDR3 has 14 residues. Germline CDR1 SGHNT, CDR2 YYREEE (reference sequence). This CDR3 is CASETSGRPDTQYF. The CDR3, as DNA: TGTGCCAGTGAGACTAGCGGGAGGCCAGATACGCAGTATTTT.

The sample holds a few counts of this clone. The chain carries TRBV4-3 and TRBJ1-5; TRBD1 matches 7 bases. V trimming: 1 base; J trimming: 0 bases; junction bases outside the gene matches: 6. This CDR3 contains 17 residues. The germline CDR1 and CDR2 sequences are LGHNA and YSLEER. The CDR3 region has the DNA TGCGCCAGCAGCCAAGGACTAGAGGGGGCTAGCAATCAGCCCCAGCATTTT. It encodes CASSQGLEGASNQPQHF.

The chain couples TRBV11-3 to TRBJ2-3; maybe TRBD2 (5 bases). Germline CDR1 and CDR2: SGHNT and YENEEA. Trimming cost V 3 bases and J 6 bases, with 10 bases left between them. This CDR3 comprises 13 residues. CDR3 coding DNA: TGTGCCAGCAGCTTCCCGGCGGGCGATACGCAGTATTTT. Translating it yields CASSFPAGDTQYF.

The chain uses TRBV14 and TRBJ1-2; 8 bases are a match to TRBD1. The junction had 3 bases not matched to a gene; V was cut back by 2 bases and J by 7 bases. The CDR3 is 13 residues long. Germline V gene lookup returns CDR1 SGHDN and CDR2 FVKESK. As DNA, the CDR3 is TGTGCCAGCAGCCAAACGGACAGGGCTGGCTACACCTTC. Translating it yields CASSQTDRAGYTF. Using reference TRBV14 and TRBJ1-2 for the parts outside the CDR3, the full variable domain is EAGVTQFPSHSVIEKGQTVTLRCDPISGHDNLYWYRRVMGKEIKFLLHFVKESKQDESGMPNNRFLAERTGGTYSTLKVQPAELEDSGVYFCASSQTDRAGYTFGSGTRLTVV.

V usage is TRBV7-9 and J usage is TRBJ2-1; TRBD2 matches at 8 bases. Looked up from germline, CDR1 is SEHNR and CDR2 is FQNEAQ (reference sequence). There are 16 residues in the CDR3. V lost 1 base, J lost 5 bases, and 7 bases stayed unmatched. CDR3 sequence: CASSLDWREVDNEQFF. DNA for the CDR3: TGTGCCAGCAGCTTAGACTGGCGGGAGGTCGACAATGAGCAGTTCTTC. Supplemented by reference TRBV7-9 and TRBJ2-1, the full variable domain reads DTGVSQNPRHKITKRGQNVTFRCDPISEHNRLYWYRQTLGQGPEFLTYFQNEAQLEKSRLLSDRFSAERPKGSFSTLEIQRTEQGDSAMYLCASSLDWREVDNEQFFGPGTRLTVL.

V usage is TRBV30 and J usage is TRBJ2-3, with 8 positions matching TRBD2. Germline CDR1 reads GTSNPN; CDR2 reads SVGIG (reference sequence). V gave up 2 bases and J gave up 1 base; unmatched junction bases: 8. The CDR3 has 16 residues. The CDR3 DNA sequence: TGTGCCTGGAGTTCCACTAGCGGCTTCCGCACAGATACGCAGTATTTT. Translation: CAWSSTSGFRTDTQYF.

This chain joins TRBV30 and TRBJ2-1; D might be TRBD1 (6 bases). The CDR3 runs to 19 residues. Germline V gene data show CDR1 as GTSNPN and CDR2 as SVGIG (reference sequence). With 0 bases removed from V and 0 bases from J, the gap between germline ends came to 21 bases. This CDR3 is CAWSVGQRRKKSSYNEQFF. For the CDR3, the DNA is TGTGCCTGGAGTGTCGGACAGCGAAGAAAGAAGAGCTCCTACAATGAGCAGTTCTTC.

CDR3 bases: TGTGCCAGCAGTCCCCGGGACTACCTGACCGGGGAGCTGTTTTTT. Amino acid sequence: CASSPRDYLTGELFF. J is TRBJ2-2 and V is TRBV28; TRBD2 aligns across 7 bases. Germline V gene sequence: CDR1 MDHEN, CDR2 SYDVKM. Trimming took 5 bases from V and 5 from J; bases not matched to a gene: 8. CDR3 length equals 15 residues.

This sequence joins TRBV19 and TRBJ2-7; D is perhaps TRBD1 (5 bases). The CDR3 consists of 14 residues. Germline V gene data show CDR1 as LNHDA and CDR2 as SQIVND (reference sequence). The germline V and J ends were trimmed by 3 bases and 3 bases, with 12 bases remaining between them. The CDR3 bases are TGTGCCAGTAGTATGAGGCAGGGAAACTACGAGCAGTACTTC. Translated: CASSMRQGNYEQYF.